This T cell receptor beta chain was profiled in a study of blood T cells in healthy people across ages. Combining a sample-barcoded 5' primer with a J-beta primer mix, a second PCR ran for roughly 6 to 12 cycles. MiXCR, run by TCRdb on the 5' RACE reads, gives a single entry per CDR3 protein. This table holds 1.5 million to 2 million distinct CDR3 sequences, around half found once. The CDR3 contains 11 residues. Trimming removed 2 bases from V and 8 bases from J, with 9 bases in between. CDR1 is SQVTM and CDR2 is ANQGSEA in the germline V gene. V is TRBV29-1 and J is TRBJ1-2, with D possibly being TRBD1 (6 bases). The sequenced sample consisted of blood. The TCR sequence derives from a woman aged 40 to 50 in good health. CDR3 residues: CSVEWTEGYTF. CDR3 bases: TGCAGCGTTGAATGGACAGAAGGCTACACCTTC.